The subject of this entry is one TCR beta chain. The antigen this receptor binds is unknown. The sample comes from a study of T cells expressing NK-cell markers (dated by TCRdb to the early 2020s). About the study as a whole: Three sorted T-cell subsets (CD3+CD56+NKG2C+, CD3+CD56+NKG2C- and CD3+CD56-NKG2C+) from fewer than 10 donors had their TCR beta-chain repertoires profiled. Seven of the eight sequenced donors were HCMV-seropositive and one was HCMV-seronegative. The eight sequenced donors were randomly selected healthy volunteers, three men and five women. Illumina HiSeq 2000/2500, MiSeq or NextSeq was used to sequence libraries as 2 x 150 bp reads.

HCMV serostatus was determined by detecting HCMV-specific IgG in serum with a commercial ELISA kit. Peripheral blood mononuclear cells were isolated from blood by Ficoll density gradient centrifugation. What the work shows at the level of the full study, not this receptor alone: Those dominant clonotypes were again the most abundant among CD3+CD56-NKG2C+ cells in a handful of donors, at about 25-60.1%. In six donors, the dominant CD3+CD56+NKG2C+ clonotypes were found to rank among the top 10 CD8+ clonotypes and to make up roughly 1.0-8% of CD8+ T cells. It remained unclear whether the expanded NKG2C-expressing T cell clones were specific for HCMV antigens.

Measured from the cysteine to the phenylalanine, the CDR3 is 14 residues long. The protein alone is recorded here. Reading the germline V gene gives CDR1 SGDLS and CDR2 YYNGEE. For sequencing, an Illumina HiSeq 2000 was employed. TCR beta cDNA libraries were prepared using 5'RACE template switching, which introduced a universal primer site and unique molecular identifiers. cDNA synthesis was primed from the TCR beta constant segment and was followed by two successive PCR amplification steps. Under the source paper's analysis protocol: Reads were demultiplexed and grouped by UMI with MIGEC, and clonotypes were assembled and quantified with MiTCR. To remove erroneous sequences, TCR cDNA sequences were retained only when supported by two or more reads. The tcR package was used for downstream repertoire analysis, with clonotypes matched between fractions based on CDR3 nucleotide sequence plus V segment. VDJmatch was used to annotate antigen specificity against VDJdb, with one amino acid substitution in CDR3 allowed. TCRdb reanalyzed the reads, keeping one entry per CDR3 protein sequence and omitting DNA. TCRdb, rather than the study authors, made the V and J calls. The table kept for this sample lists about 460,000 distinct CDR3 sequences. The ten largest clones capture 1.4% to 1.5% of the sample.

The sequence joins TRBV9 to TRBJ1-1; the D call of TRBD1 rests on TCRdb alone, since no DNA is present to check it. This TCR came from a woman in her forties or fifties in good health. Donor details come from another sample of the same person, matched by shared clones. Source material: blood T cells: a sorted CD56 or NKG2C T cell subset, CD4+ or CD8+ T cells, or bulk PBMC T cells (not recorded which). The CDR3 reads as follows: CASSAHPGVTEAFF.